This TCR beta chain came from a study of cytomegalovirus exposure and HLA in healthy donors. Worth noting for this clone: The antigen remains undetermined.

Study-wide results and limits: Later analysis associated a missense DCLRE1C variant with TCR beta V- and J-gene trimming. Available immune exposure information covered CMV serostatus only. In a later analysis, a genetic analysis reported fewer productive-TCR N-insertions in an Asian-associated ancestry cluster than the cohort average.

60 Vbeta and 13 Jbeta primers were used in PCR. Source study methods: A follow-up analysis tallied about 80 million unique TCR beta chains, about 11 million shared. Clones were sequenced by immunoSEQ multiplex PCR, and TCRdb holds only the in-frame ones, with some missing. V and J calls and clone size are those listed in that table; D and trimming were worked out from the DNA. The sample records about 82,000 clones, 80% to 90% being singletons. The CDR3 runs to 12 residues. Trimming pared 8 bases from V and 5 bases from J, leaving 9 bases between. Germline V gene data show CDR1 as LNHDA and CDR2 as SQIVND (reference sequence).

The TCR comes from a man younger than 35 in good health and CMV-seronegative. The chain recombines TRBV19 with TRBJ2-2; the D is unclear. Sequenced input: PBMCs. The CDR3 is CASDGWTGELFF. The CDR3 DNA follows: TGTGCCAGTGACGGGTGGACCGGGGAGCTGTTTTTT.